These T cell receptor beta chains were read from a single sample in a study of T cells in tumors after PD-1 blockade. Generated by immunoSEQ multiplex PCR, the TCRdb table keeps only in-frame clones and is missing some. The profile shows fewer than 55,000 clones, about 84% of them singletons. Source: PBMCs, taken before anti-PD-1 treatment. All receptors come from a human donor with basal cell carcinoma. CDR3s include the opening cysteine and the closing phenylalanine or tryptophan. D genes are given only for firm matches. Clone sizes are given selectively: once, few, many, or a class where the clone is expanded.

D gene | J gene | clone size | V gene | CDR3 protein | CDR3 DNA
NA | TRBJ1-1 | NA | TRBV11-3 | CASSLGAGSEAFF | TGTGCCAGCAGCTTAGGGGCAGGGTCTGAAGCTTTCTTT
NA | TRBJ2-5 | NA | TRBV29-1 | CSVEGSEWETQYF | TGCAGCGTTGAAGGGTCAGAATGGGAGACCCAGTACTTC
NA | TRBJ1-1 | NA | TRBV5-6 | CASSLETGGAGAFF | TGTGCCAGCAGTTTGGAAACCGGGGGCGCGGGGGCTTTCTTT
NA | TRBJ1-1 | NA | TRBV5-4 | CASSLGMGDTEAFF | TGTGCCAGCAGCTTGGGCATGGGCGACACTGAAGCTTTCTTT
TRBD1 | TRBJ1-6 | NA | TRBV30 | CAWSGGQATNSPLHF | TGTGCCTGGAGTGGGGGACAGGCTACGAATTCACCCCTCCACTTT
NA | TRBJ1-6 | NA | TRBV5-4 | CASSLGRESSPLHF | TGTGCCAGCAGCTTGGGCAGGGAATCTTCACCCCTCCACTTT
TRBD1 | TRBJ2-1 | few | TRBV30 | CAWSSSGGNEQFF | TGTGCCTGGAGTTCCTCAGGGGGTAATGAGCAGTTCTTC
NA | TRBJ2-1 | NA | TRBV7-9 | CASSQLGGALNEQFF | TGTGCCAGCAGCCAGCTGGGGGGGGCCTTAAATGAGCAGTTCTTC
NA | TRBJ2-5 | NA | TRBV18 | CASSPPQETQYF | TGTGCCAGCTCACCACCGCAAGAGACCCAGTACTTC
NA | TRBJ2-3 | NA | TRBV3-1/TRBV3-2 | CASSPGSSGLTDTQYF | TGTGCCAGCAGCCCCGGAAGCTCAGGCCTCACAGATACGCAGTATTTT
NA | TRBJ1-2 | NA | TRBV5-1 | CASRAAYGYTF | TGCGCCAGCAGGGCGGCCTATGGCTACACCTTC
NA | TRBJ1-1 | once | TRBV5-1 | CASTRSGEVTEAFF | TGCGCCAGCACCCGGTCAGGGGAGGTCACTGAAGCTTTCTTT
NA | TRBJ2-5 | NA | TRBV3-1/TRBV3-2 | CASSHLGGGRETQYF | TGTGCCAGCAGCCACTTAGGAGGGGGACGAGAGACCCAGTACTTC
NA | TRBJ2-1 | NA | TRBV2 | CASRGTFSSYNEQFF | TGTGCCAGCAGAGGGACATTTAGCTCCTACAATGAGCAGTTCTTC
NA | TRBJ1-5 | once | TRBV2 | CASSERGGDLSNQPQHF | TGTGCCAGCAGTGAACGGGGAGGGGATCTGAGCAATCAGCCCCAGCATTTT
TRBD1 | TRBJ2-1 | NA | TRBV3-1/TRBV3-2 | CASSPDRVSGEQFF | TGTGCCAGCAGCCCAGACAGGGTGAGTGGTGAGCAGTTCTTC
TRBD1 | TRBJ2-5 | few | TRBV3-1/TRBV3-2 | CASSQGTGKGTETQYF | TGTGCCAGCAGCCAAGGGACAGGGAAGGGAACGGAGACCCAGTACTTC
TRBD1 | TRBJ1-6 | NA | TRBV5-4 | CASSWDRGQNSPLHF | TGTGCCAGCAGTTGGGACAGGGGGCAAAATTCACCCCTCCACTTT
NA | TRBJ1-2 | NA | TRBV19 | CVARRGSNYGYTF | TGTGTGGCTCGACGGGGGTCTAACTATGGCTACACCTTC
TRBD1 | TRBJ2-2 | few | TRBV11-2 | CASSLIVWDRRNTGELFF | TGTGCCAGCAGCTTAATCGTCTGGGACAGGAGGAACACCGGGGAGCTGTTTTTT
TRBD1 | TRBJ1-2 | NA | TRBV6-6 | CASSGQGAEGYTF | TGTGCCAGCAGTGGGCAGGGGGCGGAGGGCTACACCTTC
NA | TRBJ1-5 | few | TRBV7-9 | CASSFSTGNQPQHF | TGTGCCAGCAGCTTCTCGACAGGCAATCAGCCCCAGCATTTT
TRBD1 | TRBJ2-7 | NA | TRBV28 | CASSRFPGQGAYEQYF | TGTGCCAGCTCTAGATTTCCGGGACAGGGGGCTTACGAGCAGTACTTC
NA | TRBJ1-1 | once | TRBV28 | CASSLEGRTEAFF | TGTGCCAGCAGTTTAGAGGGGAGGACTGAAGCTTTCTTT
TRBD1 | TRBJ2-7 | NA | TRBV2 | CASRGIDRDSIEQYF | TGTGCCAGCAGGGGAATTGACAGGGATTCTATAGAGCAGTACTTC
NA | TRBJ2-7 | NA | TRBV11-3 | CASSSSGRINEQYF | TGTGCCAGCAGCTCCTCAGGGAGGATCAACGAGCAGTACTTC
NA | TRBJ2-4 | NA | TRBV18 | CASSPGLWGIQYF | TGTGCCAGCTCTCCCGGGCTCTGGGGCATTCAGTACTTC
TRBD1 | TRBJ1-1 | NA | TRBV27 | CASSRDRGLSRYEAFF | TGTGCCAGCAGTAGGGACAGGGGGCTTAGTCGATATGAAGCTTTCTTT
NA | TRBJ2-3 | NA | TRBV6-4 | CASSMEAYTDTQYF | TGTGCCAGCAGCATGGAGGCCTACACAGATACGCAGTATTTT
NA | TRBJ2-5 | NA | TRBV29-1 | CSPIGQQETQYF | TGCAGCCCTATCGGACAGCAAGAGACCCAGTACTTC
TRBD1 | TRBJ2-7 | NA | TRBV25-1 | CASTGTGYEQYF | TGTGCCAGCACAGGGACAGGCTACGAGCAGTACTTC
NA | TRBJ2-3 | NA | TRBV27 | CASSLLNPRRTDTQYF | TGTGCCAGCAGTTTATTGAACCCCCGGCGCACAGATACGCAGTATTTT
NA | TRBJ1-4 | NA | TRBV6-6 | CASESTNEKLFF | TGTGCCAGCGAGTCAACTAATGAAAAACTGTTTTTT
TRBD1 | TRBJ1-2 | NA | TRBV7-2 | CASSFHGTGFGYTF | TGTGCCAGCAGCTTCCACGGGACAGGGTTCGGCTACACCTTC
TRBD1 | TRBJ1-2 | NA | TRBV3-1/TRBV3-2 | CASSHWDSSNYGYTF | TGTGCCAGCAGCCATTGGGACAGCTCTAACTATGGCTACACCTTC
TRBD1 | TRBJ2-7 | NA | TRBV3-1/TRBV3-2 | CASSRGTVDAYEQYF | TGTGCCAGCAGCCGGGGGACAGTTGACGCCTACGAGCAGTACTTC
TRBD1 | TRBJ2-5 | NA | TRBV30 | CAWSGQGAGETQYF | TGTGCCTGGAGCGGACAGGGGGCGGGAGAGACCCAGTACTTC
TRBD2 | TRBJ2-1 | NA | TRBV15 | CATSKSPGLAGGPVEQFF | TGTGCCACCAGCAAATCTCCGGGACTAGCGGGGGGGCCCGTAGAGCAGTTCTTC
NA | TRBJ2-2 | NA | TRBV2 | CASSAGTSSPNRPPGSCFF | NA